Listed below are T cell receptor beta chains from one sample, sequenced in a study of cytomegalovirus exposure and HLA in healthy donors. Sequenced by immunoSEQ multiplex PCR; TCRdb stores in-frame clones only, minus some. The data show about 170,000 clones, around 77% seen once. Material for sequencing was PBMCs. These receptors were taken from a female donor in good health and CMV-seronegative. The CDR3 runs from the conserved cysteine through the conserved F or W. D genes are given only for firm matches. Size values are once, few and many counts, or a class for expanded clones, and some rows have none.

>.|TRBD1|TRBJ2-2|TRBV4-3
TGCGCCAGCAGCCAAGGACAGGGGGGGTACACCGGGGAGCTGTTTTTT
CASSQGQGGYTGELFF
>.|.|TRBJ2-7|TRBV11-2
TGTGCCAGCAGCTTACTTGCGGAGATGGATTACGAGCAGTACTTC
CASSLLAEMDYEQYF
>once|TRBD1|TRBJ1-1|TRBV9
TGTGCCAGCAGACAGGGGTCGAACACTGAAGCTTTCTTT
CASRQGSNTEAFF
>.|.|TRBJ2-1|TRBV30
TGTGCCTGGAGTGGGGGGGGCGGCAATGAGCAGTTCTTC
CAWSGGGGNEQFF
>.|.|TRBJ2-3|TRBV6-4
TGTGCCAGCAGTGACTCGGCGGGATATGATACGCAGTATTTT
CASSDSAGYDTQYF
>few|TRBD1|TRBJ1-5|TRBV18
TGTGCCAGCTCACCTCCGGGACAGGGGGCGAATCAGCCCCAGCATTTT
CASSPPGQGANQPQHF
>.|TRBD1|TRBJ2-1|TRBV19
TGTGCCAGTAGTATCTGGGACAGACAAAAGGAGCAGTTCTTC
CASSIWDRQKEQFF
>.|.|TRBJ2-7|TRBV7-9
TGTGCCAGCAGATTAGACGGGAGCGGCTACGAGCAGTACTTC
CASRLDGSGYEQYF
>.|.|TRBJ2-1|TRBV18
TGTGCCAGCTCACCGGGTCTAGCTTTGAGCAGTGAGCAGTTCTTC
CASSPGLALSSEQFF
>.|.|TRBJ1-1|TRBV19
TGTGCCAGTAGTATAGGGCCGGGGAGGGGCACTGAAGCTTTCTTT
CASSIGPGRGTEAFF
>.|TRBD2|TRBJ2-1|TRBV7-2
TGTGCCAGCAGCTCCGGGACTAGCAGCTACAATGAGCAGTTCTTC
CASSSGTSSYNEQFF
>.|.|TRBJ2-4|TRBV7-9
TGTGCCAGCAGGCAAACTAGCTCCAAGGACATTCAGTACTTC
CASRQTSSKDIQYF
>few|.|TRBJ2-7|TRBV20-1
TGCAGTGCTAGATGGGGGCGCGAGCAGTACTTC
CSARWGREQYF
>.|.|TRBJ2-1|TRBV2
TGTGCCAGCAGTGTCCGGTCACAGGTTGAGCAGTTCTTC
CASSVRSQVEQFF
>once|TRBD2|TRBJ2-3|TRBV5-1
TGCGCCAGCAGGGGAAAAGGACTAGCGGGGGGGACAGATACGCAGTATTTT
CASRGKGLAGGTDTQYF
>once|.|TRBJ2-5|TRBV7-2
TGTGCCAGCAGCTTAGCGGGGCTCCAGGAGACCCAGTACTTC
CASSLAGLQETQYF
>.|TRBD1|TRBJ2-7|TRBV28
TGTGCCAGCAGTCGGGGACAGTCCTACGAGCAGTACTTC
CASSRGQSYEQYF
>.|.|TRBJ1-5|TRBV7-2
TGTGCCAGCAGCCCCGGGGGAGGGTTCAACCAGCCCCAGCATTTT
CASSPGGGFNQPQHF
>.|TRBD2|TRBJ2-5|TRBV7-3
TGTGCCAGCAGCTTACCGACTAGCGGACAAGAGACCCAGTACTTC
CASSLPTSGQETQYF
>.|.|TRBJ2-3|TRBV5-1
TGCGCCAGCAGCTTACCTGGGCTGGCAGATACGCAGTATTTT
CASSLPGLADTQYF
>.|.|TRBJ1-1|TRBV4-1
TGCGCCAGCAGCCAAGATCCCAGAGGGACACTTGAAGCTTTCTTT
CASSQDPRGTLEAFF
>.|TRBD1|TRBJ1-5|TRBV19
TGTGCCAGTATTTCGGGAACAACAGGGGGCAGTCAGCCCCAGCATTTT
CASISGTTGGSQPQHF
>.|TRBD1|TRBJ1-1|TRBV12-5
TGTGCTAGTGGTTTGAACGCAGGACAGGGGGCCTTGAACACTGAAGCTTTCTTT
CASGLNAGQGALNTEAFF
>.|TRBD2|TRBJ2-3|TRBV7-2
TGTGCCAGCAGCTTAGGGCTAGCGGGGGGGACAGATACGCAGTATTTT
CASSLGLAGGTDTQYF
>few|TRBD1|TRBJ1-2|TRBV5-1
TGCGCCAGCAGCGTCCGGGACAGGGATCGTGGCTACACCTTC
CASSVRDRDRGYTF
>.|.|TRBJ2-1|TRBV7-8
TGTGCCAGCAGCTTAAGGGGGAAGCTTGAGCAGTTCTTC
CASSLRGKLEQFF
>.|TRBD1|TRBJ2-7|TRBV29-1
TGCAGCGTTCGTACGGACAGGACCTACGAGCAGTACTTC
CSVRTDRTYEQYF
>.|TRBD2|TRBJ2-3|TRBV5-6
TGTGCCAGCAGCTCCATGGTTAGCGGGGGAGGGACAGATACGCAGTATTTT
CASSSMVSGGGTDTQYF
>.|.|TRBJ1-1|TRBV27
TGTGCCAGCAGTTTACTGGGGGCCGCTGAAGCTTTCTTT
CASSLLGAAEAFF
>.|TRBD2|TRBJ2-1|TRBV27
TGTGCCAGCAGTTTTAGCGGGAGCTACAATGAGCAGTTCTTC
CASSFSGSYNEQFF
>.|.|TRBJ2-7|TRBV28
TGTGCCAGCAGTTTACCAGGGATCACCTACGAGCAGTACTTC
CASSLPGITYEQYF
>.|TRBD1|TRBJ1-1|TRBV6-5
TGTGCCAGCAGGAGGACAGGGAGCATGGACACTGAAGCTTTCTTT
CASRRTGSMDTEAFF
>.|TRBD1|TRBJ2-7|TRBV10-3
TGTGCCATCAGTGAGGACAGGGACTACGAGCAGTACTTC
CAISEDRDYEQYF
>.|TRBD1|TRBJ1-1|TRBV5-5
TGTGCCAGCAGCTTATTACAGGGGGCCGGCACTGAAGCTTTCTTT
CASSLLQGAGTEAFF
>.|.|TRBJ2-1|TRBV6-6
TGTGCCAGCAGCTTGGGACACATCTCCTACAATGAGCAGTTCTTC
CASSLGHISYNEQFF
>.|TRBD2|TRBJ2-3|TRBV5-1
TGCGCCAGCAGCTTGGGTCTAGCGGGAGGGGGAAGCACAGATACGCAGTATTTT
CASSLGLAGGGSTDTQYF
>.|TRBD2|TRBJ2-1|TRBV30
TGTGCCTGGAGTATAACTAGCGGGGCCCTAAATGAGCAGTTCTTC
CAWSITSGALNEQFF
>.|.|TRBJ1-1|TRBV28
TGTGCCAGCAGTAAACGAACAGGGAACACTGAAGCTTTCTTT
CASSKRTGNTEAFF
>.|.|TRBJ1-1|TRBV6-6
TGTGCCAGCAAACCATCAACAGGAGCGAACACTGAAGCTTTCTTT
CASKPSTGANTEAFF
>.|TRBD2|TRBJ2-7|TRBV7-2
TGTGCCAGCAGGCCCGGGACTAGCGGCTACGAGCAGTACTTC
CASRPGTSGYEQYF
>few|.|TRBJ2-7|TRBV18
TGTGCCAGCTCACACAGGGTGAACTCCTACGAGCAGTACTTC
CASSHRVNSYEQYF
>once|TRBD2|TRBJ2-1|TRBV6-4
TGTGCCAGCAGTGCTATGACTAGCGGGACCTACAATGAGCAGTTCTTC
CASSAMTSGTYNEQFF
>.|TRBD2|TRBJ2-5|TRBV5-6
TGTGCCAGCAGCTTGACCCTACGCGGGGGGCAATACCAGGAGACCCAGTACTTC
CASSLTLRGGQYQETQYF
>few|TRBD2|TRBJ2-7|TRBV5-4
TGTGCCAGCAGCCGTGCTAGCGGGAGCTACGAGCAGTACTTC
CASSRASGSYEQYF
>once|.|TRBJ1-1|TRBV11-3
TGTGCCAGCAGCTTATCCAGGGGGAACACTGAAGCTTTCTTT
CASSLSRGNTEAFF
>.|TRBD1|TRBJ1-4|TRBV30
TGTGCCTGGAGTATAGACAGGGGGCCGTATGAAAAACTGTTTTTT
CAWSIDRGPYEKLFF
>.|.|TRBJ1-1|TRBV5-6
TGTGCCAGCAACCGAGACTTGAACACTGAAGCTTTCTTT
CASNRDLNTEAFF
>few|TRBD1|TRBJ1-5|TRBV6-5
TGTGCCAGCAGCCACCCGGGTACAGGGGAGCAGCCCCAGCATTTT
CASSHPGTGEQPQHF
>.|TRBD1|TRBJ2-5|TRBV7-6
TGTGCCAGCAGCCCCACCGCCGGGACAGGAGGTTCCGTAACGAGTGCCAAAGAGACCCAGTACTTC
CASSPTAGTGGSVTSAKETQYF
>.|.|TRBJ1-3|TRBV9
TGTGCCAGCAGCTCGTCGGGGGATGGAAACACCATATATTTT
CASSSSGDGNTIYF
>.|.|TRBJ1-5|TRBV6-6
TGTGCCAGCAGTTGGGCGGCAGGGGGCAATCAGCCCCAGCATTTT
CASSWAAGGNQPQHF
>.|.|TRBJ1-6|TRBV21-1
TGTGCCAGCAGCACCGGGATGCTTTCACCCCTCCACTTT
CASSTGMLSPLHF
>few|TRBD2|TRBJ2-7|TRBV11-2
TGTGCCAGCAGCTTAGAACTAGCGGGAGGGCTCTCCTACGAGCAGTACTTC
CASSLELAGGLSYEQYF
>.|TRBD2|TRBJ2-2|TRBV5-1
TGCGCCAGCAGCGAGACTAGCGGCACCGGGGAGCTGTTTTTT
CASSETSGTGELFF
>.|.|TRBJ1-2|TRBV4-3
TGCGCCAGCAGCCCCCAAAAGGGTGGGGGGATCGACTATGGCTACACCTTC
CASSPQKGGGIDYGYTF